The clone carrying this T cell receptor (beta chain) appeared many times. The junction had 9 bases not matched to a gene; V was cut back by 4 bases and J by 6 bases. The germline CDR1 and CDR2 sequences are SGHDT and YYEEEE. This CDR3 contains 14 residues. Researchers took RNA transcripts and amplified TCR beta CDR3 regions from them. HTBI primers were employed in first-round RT-PCR, then a second-round multiplex PCR followed. MiXCR was run by TCRdb on the multiplex PCR reads, yielding one entry per CDR3 protein. The sample lists hundreds of thousands of distinct CDR3 sequences; over 20% were seen once. The data were obtained in a study of Graves' ophthalmopathy and Graves' hyperthyroidism.

What was sequenced was peripheral blood. The chain links TRBV5-6 to TRBJ2-7; 8 bases are shared with TRBD2. This clonotype originated in a woman between 18 and 29 years old with stable Graves' hyperthyroidism. In DNA form, the CDR3 reads TGTGCCAGCAGCAGCCGAGCGGGAGTAGGCGAGCAGTACTTC. This sequence encodes CASSSRAGVGEQYF.